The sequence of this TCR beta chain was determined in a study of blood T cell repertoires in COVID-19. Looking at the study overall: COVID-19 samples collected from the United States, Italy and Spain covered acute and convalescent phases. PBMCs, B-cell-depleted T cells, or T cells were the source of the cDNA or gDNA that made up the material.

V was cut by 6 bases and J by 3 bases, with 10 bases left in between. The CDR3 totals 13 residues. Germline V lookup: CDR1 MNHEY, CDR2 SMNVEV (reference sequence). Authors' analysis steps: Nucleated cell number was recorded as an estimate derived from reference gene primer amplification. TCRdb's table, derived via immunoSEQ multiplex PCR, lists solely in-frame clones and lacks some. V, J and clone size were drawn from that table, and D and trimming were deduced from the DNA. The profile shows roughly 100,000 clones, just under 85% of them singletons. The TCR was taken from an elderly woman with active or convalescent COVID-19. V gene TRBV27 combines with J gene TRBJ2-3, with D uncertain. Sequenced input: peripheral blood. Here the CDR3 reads CASRIPGTDTQYF. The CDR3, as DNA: TGTGCCAGCAGGATCCCCGGGACAGATACGCAGTATTTT.